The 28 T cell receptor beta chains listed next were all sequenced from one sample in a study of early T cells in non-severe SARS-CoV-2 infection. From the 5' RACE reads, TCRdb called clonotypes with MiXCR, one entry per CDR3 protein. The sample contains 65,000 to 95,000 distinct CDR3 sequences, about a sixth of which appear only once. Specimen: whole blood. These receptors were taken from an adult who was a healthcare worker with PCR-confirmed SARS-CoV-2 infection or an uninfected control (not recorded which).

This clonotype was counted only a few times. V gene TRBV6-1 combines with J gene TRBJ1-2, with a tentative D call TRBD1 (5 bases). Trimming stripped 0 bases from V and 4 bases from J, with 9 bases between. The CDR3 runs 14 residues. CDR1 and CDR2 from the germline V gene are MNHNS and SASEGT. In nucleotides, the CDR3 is TGTGCCAGCAGTGAAGCTCGGCAGGGCTATGGCTACACCTTC. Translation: CASSEARQGYGYTF.

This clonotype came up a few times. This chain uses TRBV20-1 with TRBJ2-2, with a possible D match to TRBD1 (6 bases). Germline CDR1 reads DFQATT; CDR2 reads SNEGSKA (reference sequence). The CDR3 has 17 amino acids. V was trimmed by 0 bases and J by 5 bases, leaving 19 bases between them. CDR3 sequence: CSARDLRTGLLTGELFF. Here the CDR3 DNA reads TGCAGTGCTAGAGATCTACGAACAGGGCTTTTGACCGGGGAGCTGTTTTTT.

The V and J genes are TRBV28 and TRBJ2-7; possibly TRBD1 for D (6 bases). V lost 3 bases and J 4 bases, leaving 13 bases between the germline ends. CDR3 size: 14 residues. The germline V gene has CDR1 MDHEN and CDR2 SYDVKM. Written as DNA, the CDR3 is TGTGCCAGCAGTTTTGGACAGACGACTTACGAGCAGTACTTC. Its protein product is CASSFGQTTYEQYF. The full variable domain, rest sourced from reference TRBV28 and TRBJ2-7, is DVKVTQSSRYLVKRTGEKVFLECVQDMDHENMFWYRQDPGLGLRLIYFSYDVKMKEKGDIPEGYSVSREKKERFSLILESASTNQTSMYLCASSFGQTTYEQYFGPGTRLTVT.

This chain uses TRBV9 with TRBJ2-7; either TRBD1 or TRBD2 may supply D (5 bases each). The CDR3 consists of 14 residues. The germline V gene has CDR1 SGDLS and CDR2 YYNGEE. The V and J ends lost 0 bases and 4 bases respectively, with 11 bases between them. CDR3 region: CASSVGEGMYEQYF. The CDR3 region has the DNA TGTGCCAGCAGCGTAGGTGAGGGGATGTACGAGCAGTACTTC.

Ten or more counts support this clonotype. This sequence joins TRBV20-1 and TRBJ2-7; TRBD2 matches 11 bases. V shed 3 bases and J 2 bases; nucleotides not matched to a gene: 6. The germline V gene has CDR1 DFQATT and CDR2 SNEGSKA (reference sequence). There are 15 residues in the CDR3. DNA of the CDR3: TGCAGTGCTAGCGGGCGGGGACTAGCGGCCTACGAGCAGTACTTC. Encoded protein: CSASGRGLAAYEQYF.

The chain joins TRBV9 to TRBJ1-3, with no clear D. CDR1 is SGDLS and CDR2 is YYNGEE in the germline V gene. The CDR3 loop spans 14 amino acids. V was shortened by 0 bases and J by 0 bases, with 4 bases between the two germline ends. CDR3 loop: CASSVATSGNTIYF. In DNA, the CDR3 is TGTGCCAGCAGCGTAGCTACCTCTGGAAACACCATATATTTT.

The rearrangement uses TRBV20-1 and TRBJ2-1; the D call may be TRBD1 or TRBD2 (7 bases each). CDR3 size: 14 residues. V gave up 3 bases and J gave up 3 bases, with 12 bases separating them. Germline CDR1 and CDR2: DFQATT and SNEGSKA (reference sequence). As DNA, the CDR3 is TGCAGTGCTAGCAGGGGGGGCCTCTACAATGAGCAGTTCTTC. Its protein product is CSASRGGLYNEQFF.

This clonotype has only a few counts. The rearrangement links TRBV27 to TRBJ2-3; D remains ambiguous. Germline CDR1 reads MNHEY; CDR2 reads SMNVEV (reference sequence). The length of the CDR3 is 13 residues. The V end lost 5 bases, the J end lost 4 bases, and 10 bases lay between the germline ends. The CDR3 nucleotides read TGTGCCAGCAGTCAGCTCTATGCAGATACGCAGTATTTT. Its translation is CASSQLYADTQYF.

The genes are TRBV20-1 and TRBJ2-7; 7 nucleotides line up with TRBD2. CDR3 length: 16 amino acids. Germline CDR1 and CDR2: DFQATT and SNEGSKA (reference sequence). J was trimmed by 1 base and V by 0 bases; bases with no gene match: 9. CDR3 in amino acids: CSARDWASGNSYEQYF. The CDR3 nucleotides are TGCAGTGCTAGAGATTGGGCTAGCGGTAATTCCTACGAGCAGTACTTC.

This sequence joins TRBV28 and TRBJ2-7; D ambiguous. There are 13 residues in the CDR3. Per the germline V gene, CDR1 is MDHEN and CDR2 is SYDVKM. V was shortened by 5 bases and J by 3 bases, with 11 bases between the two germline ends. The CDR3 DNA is TGTGCCAGCAGTGGCGACGGAAGCTACGAGCAGTACTTC. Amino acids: CASSGDGSYEQYF. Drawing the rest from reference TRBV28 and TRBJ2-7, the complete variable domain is DVKVTQSSRYLVKRTGEKVFLECVQDMDHENMFWYRQDPGLGLRLIYFSYDVKMKEKGDIPEGYSVSREKKERFSLILESASTNQTSMYLCASSGDGSYEQYFGPGTRLTVT.

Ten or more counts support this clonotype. CDR3 amino acids: CASGTYNEQFF. CDR3 nucleotide sequence: TGTGCCAGCGGAACATACAATGAGCAGTTCTTC. V and J are TRBV2 and TRBJ2-1; the D is unclear. Trimming shortened V by 8 bases and J by 4 bases, and 6 bases separated the two germline ends. Germline CDR1 reads SNHLY; CDR2 reads FYNNEI. The length of the CDR3 is 11 residues.

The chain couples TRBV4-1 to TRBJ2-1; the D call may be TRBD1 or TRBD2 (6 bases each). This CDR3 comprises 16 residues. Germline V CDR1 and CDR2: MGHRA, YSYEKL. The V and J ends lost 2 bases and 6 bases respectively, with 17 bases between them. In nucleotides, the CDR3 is TGCGCCAGCAGCCAAAGGGGGGCAGATTATATCAATGAGCAGTTCTTC. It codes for CASSQRGADYINEQFF.

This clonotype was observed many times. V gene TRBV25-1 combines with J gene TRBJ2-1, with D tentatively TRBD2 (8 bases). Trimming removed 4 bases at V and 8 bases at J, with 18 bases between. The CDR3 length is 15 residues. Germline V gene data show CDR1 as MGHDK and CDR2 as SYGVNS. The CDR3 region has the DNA TGTGCCAGCAGTGCGGGAGGGACAGCCTTTCATGAGCAGTTCTTC. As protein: CASSAGGTAFHEQFF.

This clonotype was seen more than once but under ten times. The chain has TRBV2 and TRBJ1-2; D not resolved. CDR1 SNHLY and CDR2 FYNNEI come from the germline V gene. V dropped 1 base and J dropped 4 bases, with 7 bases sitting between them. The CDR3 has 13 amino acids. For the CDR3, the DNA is TGTGCCAGCAGTGAAGAGGCAACCTATGGCTACACCTTC. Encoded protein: CASSEEATYGYTF.

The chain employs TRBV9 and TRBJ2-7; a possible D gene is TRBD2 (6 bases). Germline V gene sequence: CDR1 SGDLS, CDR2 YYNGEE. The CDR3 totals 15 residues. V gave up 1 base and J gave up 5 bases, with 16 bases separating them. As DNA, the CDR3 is TGTGCCAGCAGCGTACACGTCTCGCGGGGCGACGAGCAGTACTTC. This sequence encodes CASSVHVSRGDEQYF.

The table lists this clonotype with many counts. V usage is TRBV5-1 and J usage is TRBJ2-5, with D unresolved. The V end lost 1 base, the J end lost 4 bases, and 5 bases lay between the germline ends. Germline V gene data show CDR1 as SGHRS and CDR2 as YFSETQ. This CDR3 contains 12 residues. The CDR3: CASSLSGETQYF. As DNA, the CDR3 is TGCGCCAGCAGCTTGTCTGGAGAGACCCAGTACTTC.

CDR3 region: CASRLEIHEQFF. Here the CDR3 DNA reads TGTGCCAGCAGACTCGAAATCCATGAGCAGTTCTTC. V is TRBV12-3 or TRBV12-4 and J is TRBJ2-1; no clear D. This CDR3 contains 12 residues. Between the trimmed V and J ends, which lost 6 bases and 8 bases, there was a span of 11 bases.

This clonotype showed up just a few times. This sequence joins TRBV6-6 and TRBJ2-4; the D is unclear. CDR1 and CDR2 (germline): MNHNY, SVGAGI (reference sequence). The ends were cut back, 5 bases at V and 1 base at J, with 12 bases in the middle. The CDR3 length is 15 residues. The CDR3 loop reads CASSLSMGAKNIQYF. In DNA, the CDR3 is TGTGCCAGCAGTCTGTCTATGGGGGCCAAAAACATTCAGTACTTC.

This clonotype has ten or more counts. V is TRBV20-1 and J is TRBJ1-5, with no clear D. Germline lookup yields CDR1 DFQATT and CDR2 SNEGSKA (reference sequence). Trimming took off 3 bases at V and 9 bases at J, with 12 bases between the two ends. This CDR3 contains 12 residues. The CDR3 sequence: CSARGLVGPQHF. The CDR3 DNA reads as TGCAGTGCTAGGGGGTTGGTAGGGCCCCAGCATTTT.

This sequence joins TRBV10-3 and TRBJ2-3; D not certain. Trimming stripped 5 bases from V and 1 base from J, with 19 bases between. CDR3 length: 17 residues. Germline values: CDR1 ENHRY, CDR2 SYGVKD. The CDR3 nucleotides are TGTGCCATCAGTCCCTCCCTTACAATTGACCGCACAGATACGCAGTATTTT. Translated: CAISPSLTIDRTDTQYF.

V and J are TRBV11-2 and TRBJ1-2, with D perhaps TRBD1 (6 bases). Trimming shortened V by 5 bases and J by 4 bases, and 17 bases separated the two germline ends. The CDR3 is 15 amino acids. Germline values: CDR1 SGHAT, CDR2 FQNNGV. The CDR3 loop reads CASSRGADWGYGYTF. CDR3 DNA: TGTGCCAGCAGCCGGGGGGCGGATTGGGGCTATGGCTACACCTTC.

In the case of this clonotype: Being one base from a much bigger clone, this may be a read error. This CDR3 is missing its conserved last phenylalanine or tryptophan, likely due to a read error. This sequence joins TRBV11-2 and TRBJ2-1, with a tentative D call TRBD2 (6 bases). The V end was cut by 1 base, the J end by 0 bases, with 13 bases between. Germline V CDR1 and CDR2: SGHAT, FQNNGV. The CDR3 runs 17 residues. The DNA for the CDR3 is TGTGCCAGCAGCTTAGTTACTAGCATCCTCTCCTACAATGAGCAGTTCATC. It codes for CASSLVTSILSYNEQFI.

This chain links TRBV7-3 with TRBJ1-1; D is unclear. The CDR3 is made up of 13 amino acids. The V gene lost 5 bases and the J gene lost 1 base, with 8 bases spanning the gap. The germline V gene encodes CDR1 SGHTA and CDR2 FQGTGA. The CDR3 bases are TGTGCCAGCAGCCGCGTGGCGAACACTGAAGCTTTCTTT. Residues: CASSRVANTEAFF.

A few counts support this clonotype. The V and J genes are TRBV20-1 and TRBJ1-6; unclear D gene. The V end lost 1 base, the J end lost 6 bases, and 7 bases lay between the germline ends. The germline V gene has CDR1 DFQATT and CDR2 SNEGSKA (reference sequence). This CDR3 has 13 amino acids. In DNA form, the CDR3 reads TGCAGTGCTAGAGGACCCCCTAATTCACCCCTCCACTTT. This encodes CSARGPPNSPLHF.

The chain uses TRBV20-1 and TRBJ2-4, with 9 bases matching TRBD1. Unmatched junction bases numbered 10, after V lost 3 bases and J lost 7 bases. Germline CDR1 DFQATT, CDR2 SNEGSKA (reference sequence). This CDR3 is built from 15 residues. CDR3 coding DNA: TGCAGTGCTAGCGAGTGGACAGGGGACGAGAACATTCAGTACTTC. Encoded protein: CSASEWTGDENIQYF.

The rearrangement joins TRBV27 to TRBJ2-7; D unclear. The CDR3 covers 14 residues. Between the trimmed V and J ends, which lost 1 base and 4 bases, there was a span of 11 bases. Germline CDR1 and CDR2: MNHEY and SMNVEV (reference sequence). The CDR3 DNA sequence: TGTGCCAGCAGTTTATACGGATCACCGTACGAGCAGTACTTC. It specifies CASSLYGSPYEQYF.

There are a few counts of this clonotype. CDR3 sequence: CASSLQQGDGYTF. CDR3 nucleotides: TGTGCCAGCAGTTTGCAGCAGGGCGATGGCTACACCTTC. V is TRBV12-3 or TRBV12-4 and J is TRBJ1-2; possible D gene TRBD1, 5 bases. V lost 3 bases, J lost 6 bases, and 11 bases lay in between. The CDR3 consists of 13 residues.

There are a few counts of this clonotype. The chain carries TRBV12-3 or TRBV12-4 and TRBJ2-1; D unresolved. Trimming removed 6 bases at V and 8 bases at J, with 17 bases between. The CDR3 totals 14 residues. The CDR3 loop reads CASSPMYQRHEQFF. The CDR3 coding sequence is TGTGCCAGCAGCCCGATGTACCAGCGCCATGAGCAGTTCTTC.